The rows below give T cell receptor beta chains drawn from one sample of a study of shared clonotypes between healthy human individuals. Measured with immunoSEQ multiplex PCR; TCRdb has only the in-frame clones, and not every one. The table lists about 670,000 clones, around 72% of them singletons. The source material was memory CD4+ T cells sorted from blood. These receptors originate from a woman in her 30s in good health. CDR3s include the opening cysteine and the closing phenylalanine or tryptophan.

j_call v_call cdr3_aa
TRBJ1-5 TRBV2 CASSEGPDQPQHF
TRBJ2-3 TRBV25-1 CASSTRAFTDTQYF
TRBJ2-7 TRBV4-1 CASSPTGGGRLAIFTYEQYF
TRBJ2-1 TRBV5-1 CASSLKDRGSYNEQFF
TRBJ1-2 TRBV7-8 CASSLHPGDRGYGYTF
TRBJ2-2 TRBV25-1 CASSESGHTGELFF
TRBJ2-1 TRBV28 CASSTSGRRFDEQFF
TRBJ2-3 TRBV30 CAWSKVSDTQYF
TRBJ2-1 TRBV9 CASSPVGTSGYNEQFF
TRBJ2-1 TRBV4-1 CASSLDGLPYNEQFF
TRBJ2-7 TRBV4-1 CASSQPGQGLYEQYF
TRBJ1-1 TRBV7-9 CASSPLWTGVNTEAFF
TRBJ1-4 TRBV5-1 CASSSSATNEKLFF
TRBJ2-7 TRBV28 CASRMGTVMDEQYF
TRBJ2-2 TRBV7-9 CASRDLAGVITGELFF
TRBJ1-5 TRBV18 CASRPTGDQPQHF
TRBJ2-2 TRBV9 CASSVELAGGGAGELFF
TRBJ2-7 TRBV19 CASSLGLAGEGEQYF
TRBJ2-1 TRBV4-2 CASSHLPGNEQFF